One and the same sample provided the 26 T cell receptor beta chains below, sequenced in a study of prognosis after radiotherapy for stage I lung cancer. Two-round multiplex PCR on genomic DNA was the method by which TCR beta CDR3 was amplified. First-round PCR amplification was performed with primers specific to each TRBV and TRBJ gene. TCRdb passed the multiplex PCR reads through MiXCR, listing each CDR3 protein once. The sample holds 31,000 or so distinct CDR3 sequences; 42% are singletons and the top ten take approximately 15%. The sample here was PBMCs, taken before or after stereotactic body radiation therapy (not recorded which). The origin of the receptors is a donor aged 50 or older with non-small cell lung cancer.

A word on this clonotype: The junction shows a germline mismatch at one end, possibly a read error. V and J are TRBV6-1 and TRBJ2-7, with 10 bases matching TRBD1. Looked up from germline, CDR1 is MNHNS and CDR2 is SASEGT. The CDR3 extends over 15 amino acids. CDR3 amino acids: CTSRMGQGRSYEQYF. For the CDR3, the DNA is TGCACCAGCAGGATGGGACAGGGGAGATCCTACGAGCAGTACTTC.

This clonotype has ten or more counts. The CDR3 spells CASSFRYSNQPQHF. The CDR3 nucleotides are TGTGCCAGCAGTTTTCGTTATAGCAATCAGCCCCAGCATTTT. This sequence joins TRBV27 and TRBJ1-5; D unclear. The CDR3 consists of 14 residues. The germline gives CDR1 MNHEY, CDR2 SMNVEV (reference sequence). Trimming took off 3 bases at V and 0 bases at J, with 6 bases between the two ends.

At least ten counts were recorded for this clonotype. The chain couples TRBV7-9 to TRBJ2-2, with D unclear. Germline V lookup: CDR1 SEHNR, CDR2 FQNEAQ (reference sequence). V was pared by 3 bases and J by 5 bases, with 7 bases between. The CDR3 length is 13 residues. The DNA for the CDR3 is TGTGCCAGCAGCTTTTTCGGGACCGGGGAGCTGTTTTTT. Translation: CASSFFGTGELFF. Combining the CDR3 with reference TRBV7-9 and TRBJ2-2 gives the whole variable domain DTGVSQNPRHKITKRGQNVTFRCDPISEHNRLYWYRQTLGQGPEFLTYFQNEAQLEKSRLLSDRFSAERPKGSFSTLEIQRTEQGDSAMYLCASSFFGTGELFFGEGSRLTVL.

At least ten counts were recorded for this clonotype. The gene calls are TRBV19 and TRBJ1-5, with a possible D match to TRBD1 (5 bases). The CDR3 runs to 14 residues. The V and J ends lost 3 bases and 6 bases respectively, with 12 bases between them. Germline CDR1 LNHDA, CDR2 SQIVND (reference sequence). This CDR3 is CASSIGQGPQPQHF. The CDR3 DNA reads TGTGCCAGTAGTATCGGTCAGGGCCCTCAGCCCCAGCATTTT.

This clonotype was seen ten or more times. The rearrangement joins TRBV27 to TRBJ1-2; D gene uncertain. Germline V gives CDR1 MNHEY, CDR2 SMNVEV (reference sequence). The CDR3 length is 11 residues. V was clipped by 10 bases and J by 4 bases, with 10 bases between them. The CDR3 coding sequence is TGTGCCACCGCCTCGGGCTATGGCTACACCTTC. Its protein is CATASGYGYTF.

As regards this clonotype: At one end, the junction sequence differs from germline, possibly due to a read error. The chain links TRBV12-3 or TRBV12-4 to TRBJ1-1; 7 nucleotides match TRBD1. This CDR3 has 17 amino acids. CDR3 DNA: TGTGCCAGCATTTTAGCCTGGTCAGGGGGGCAGGGGACTGAGGCTTTCTTT. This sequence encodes CASILAWSGGQGTEAFF.

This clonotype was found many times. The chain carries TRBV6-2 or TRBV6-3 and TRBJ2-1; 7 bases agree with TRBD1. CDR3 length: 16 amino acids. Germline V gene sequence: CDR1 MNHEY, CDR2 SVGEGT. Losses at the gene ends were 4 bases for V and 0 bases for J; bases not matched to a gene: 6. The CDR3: CASSSRQGGSYNEQFF. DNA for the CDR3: TGTGCCAGCAGTTCCAGACAGGGCGGCTCCTACAATGAGCAGTTCTTC.

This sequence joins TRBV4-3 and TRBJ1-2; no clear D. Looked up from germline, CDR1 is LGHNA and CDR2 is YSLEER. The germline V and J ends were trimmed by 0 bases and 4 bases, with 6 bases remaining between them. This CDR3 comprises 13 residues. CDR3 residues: CASSQDGSYGYTF. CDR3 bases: TGCGCCAGCAGCCAAGACGGTAGCTATGGCTACACCTTC.

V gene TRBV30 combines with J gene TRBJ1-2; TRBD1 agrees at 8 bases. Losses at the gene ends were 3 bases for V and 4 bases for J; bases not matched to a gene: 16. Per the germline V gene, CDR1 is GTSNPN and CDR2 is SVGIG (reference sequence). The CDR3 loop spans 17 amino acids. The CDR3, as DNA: TGTGCCTGGAGATCTGGGTCTAGGATTGGACAGGGCTATGGCTACACCTTC. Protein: CAWRSGSRIGQGYGYTF.

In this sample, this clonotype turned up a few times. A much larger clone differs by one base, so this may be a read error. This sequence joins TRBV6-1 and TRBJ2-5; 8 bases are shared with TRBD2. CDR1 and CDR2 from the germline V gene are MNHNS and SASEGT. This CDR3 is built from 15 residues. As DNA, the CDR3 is TGTGCCGGCAGATCGACGGGCGGGGGGAGTGGGACCCAGTACTTC. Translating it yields CAGRSTGGGSGTQYF.

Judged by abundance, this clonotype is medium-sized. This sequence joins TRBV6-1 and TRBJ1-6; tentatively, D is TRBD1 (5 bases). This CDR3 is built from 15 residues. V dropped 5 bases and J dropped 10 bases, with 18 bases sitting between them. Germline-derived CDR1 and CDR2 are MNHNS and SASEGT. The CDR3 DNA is TGTGCCAGCAGTTCCTTGCGGGGGTCGAGATCACCCCTCCACTTT. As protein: CASSSLRGSRSPLHF.

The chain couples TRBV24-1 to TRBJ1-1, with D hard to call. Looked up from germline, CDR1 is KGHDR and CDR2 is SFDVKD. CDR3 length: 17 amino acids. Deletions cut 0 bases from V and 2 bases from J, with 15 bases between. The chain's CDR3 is CATSDLAGRVSNTEAFF. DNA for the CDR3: TGTGCCACCAGTGATTTGGCGGGGAGAGTTAGTAACACTGAAGCTTTCTTT.

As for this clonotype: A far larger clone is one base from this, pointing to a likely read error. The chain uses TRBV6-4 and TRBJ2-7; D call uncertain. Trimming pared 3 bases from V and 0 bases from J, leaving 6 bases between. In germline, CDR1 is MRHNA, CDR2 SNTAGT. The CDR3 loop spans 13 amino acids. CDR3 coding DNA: TGTGCCAGCAGTGAAATGATCTCCTACGAGCAGTACTTC. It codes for CASSEMISYEQYF.

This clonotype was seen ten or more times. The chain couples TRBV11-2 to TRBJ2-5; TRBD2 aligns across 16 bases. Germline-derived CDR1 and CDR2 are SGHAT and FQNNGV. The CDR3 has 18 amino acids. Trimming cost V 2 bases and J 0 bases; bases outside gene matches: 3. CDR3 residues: CASSLRGLAGGYQETQYF. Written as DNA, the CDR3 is TGTGCCAGCAGCTTAAGGGGACTAGCGGGAGGGTACCAAGAGACCCAGTACTTC.

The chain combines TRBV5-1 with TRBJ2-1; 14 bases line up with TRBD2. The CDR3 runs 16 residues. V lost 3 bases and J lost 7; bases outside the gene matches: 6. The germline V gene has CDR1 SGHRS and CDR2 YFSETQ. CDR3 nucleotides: TGCGCCAGCAGCTCGGGACTAGCGGGAGTTGGTAATGAGCAGTTCTTC. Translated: CASSSGLAGVGNEQFF.

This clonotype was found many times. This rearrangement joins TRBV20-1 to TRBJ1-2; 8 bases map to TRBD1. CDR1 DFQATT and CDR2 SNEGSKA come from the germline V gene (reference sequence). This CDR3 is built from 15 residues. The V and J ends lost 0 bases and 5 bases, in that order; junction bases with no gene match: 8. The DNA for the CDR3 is TGCAGTGCTAGAGATTCGGACAGGGAGGTTTATGGCTACACCTTC. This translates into CSARDSDREVYGYTF.

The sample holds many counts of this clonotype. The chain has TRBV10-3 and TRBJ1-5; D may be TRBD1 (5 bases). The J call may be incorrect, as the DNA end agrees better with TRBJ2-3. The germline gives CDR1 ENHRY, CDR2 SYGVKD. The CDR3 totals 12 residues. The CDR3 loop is CAISGHNQPQYF. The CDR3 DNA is TGTGCCATCAGCGGACACAATCAGCCCCAGTATTTT.

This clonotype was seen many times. The CDR3 region is CASSSPGGTYNEQFF. The CDR3 DNA reads as TGCGCCAGCAGTTCTCCGGGAGGGACCTACAATGAGCAGTTCTTC. The chain has TRBV5-1 and TRBJ2-1; TRBD2 matches 8 bases. V shed 5 bases and J 2 bases; nucleotides not matched to a gene: 6. The CDR3 runs to 15 residues. Germline values: CDR1 SGHRS, CDR2 YFSETQ.

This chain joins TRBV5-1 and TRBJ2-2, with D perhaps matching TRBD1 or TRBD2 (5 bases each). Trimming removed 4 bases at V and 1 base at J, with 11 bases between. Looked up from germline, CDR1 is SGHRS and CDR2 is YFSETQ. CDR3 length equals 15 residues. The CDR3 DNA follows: TGCGCCAGCAGCCCAACTAGGGGGAACACCGGGGAGCTGTTTTTT. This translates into CASSPTRGNTGELFF.

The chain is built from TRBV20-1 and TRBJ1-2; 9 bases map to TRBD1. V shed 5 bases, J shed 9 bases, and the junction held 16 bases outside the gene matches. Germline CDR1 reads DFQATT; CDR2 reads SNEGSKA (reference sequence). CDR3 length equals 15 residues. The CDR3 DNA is TGCAGTGCTCGACCACTGCGGACAGGGGACGTTTGCTACACCTTC. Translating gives CSARPLRTGDVCYTF.

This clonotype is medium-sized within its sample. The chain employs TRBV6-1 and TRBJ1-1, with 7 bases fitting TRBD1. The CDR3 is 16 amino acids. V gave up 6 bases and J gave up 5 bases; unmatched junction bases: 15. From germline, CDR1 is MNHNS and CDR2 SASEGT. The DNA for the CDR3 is TGTGCCAGCAGGAGACTGACAGGGATCTTCGGGACTGAAGCTTTCTTT. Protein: CASRRLTGIFGTEAFF.

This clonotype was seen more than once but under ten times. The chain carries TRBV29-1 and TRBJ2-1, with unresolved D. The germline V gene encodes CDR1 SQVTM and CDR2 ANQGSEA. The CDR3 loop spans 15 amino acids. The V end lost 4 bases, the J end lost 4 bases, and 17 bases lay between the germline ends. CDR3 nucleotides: TGCAGCGTTGCTGGTGGCGTGGGGTTATACAATGAGCAGTTCTTC. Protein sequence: CSVAGGVGLYNEQFF.

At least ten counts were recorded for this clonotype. The chain's CDR3 is CASRTGTSGRVDTQYF. CDR3 nucleotides: TGCGCCAGCAGAACGGGGACTAGCGGGAGGGTGGATACGCAGTATTTT. The chain is built from TRBV5-1 and TRBJ2-3; TRBD2 matches at 16 bases. V shed 5 bases and J 6 bases; nucleotides not matched to a gene: 6. Germline V CDR1 and CDR2: SGHRS, YFSETQ. This CDR3 contains 16 residues.

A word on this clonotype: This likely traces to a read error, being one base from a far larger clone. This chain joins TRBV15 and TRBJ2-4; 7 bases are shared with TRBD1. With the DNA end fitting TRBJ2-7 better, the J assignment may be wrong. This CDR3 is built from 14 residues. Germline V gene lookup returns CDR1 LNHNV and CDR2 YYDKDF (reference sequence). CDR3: CGTSRGTVSYEQYF. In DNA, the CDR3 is TGTGGCACCAGCAGAGGGACAGTATCCTACGAGCAGTACTTC.

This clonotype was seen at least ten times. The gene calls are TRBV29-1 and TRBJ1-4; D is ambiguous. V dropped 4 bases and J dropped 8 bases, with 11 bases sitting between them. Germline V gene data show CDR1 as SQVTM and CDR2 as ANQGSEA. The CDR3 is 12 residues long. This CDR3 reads CSVGGRGEKLFF. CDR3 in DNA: TGCAGCGTTGGAGGGCGCGGCGAAAAACTGTTTTTT.

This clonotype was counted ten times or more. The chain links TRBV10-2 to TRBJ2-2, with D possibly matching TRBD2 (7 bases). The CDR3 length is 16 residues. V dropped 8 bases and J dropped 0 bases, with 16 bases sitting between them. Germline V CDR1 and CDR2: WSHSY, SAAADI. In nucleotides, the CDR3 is TGCGCCAGCGGGGGGGCAGTAATCGCGAACACCGGGGAGCTGTTTTTT. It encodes CASGGAVIANTGELFF.